This TCR beta chain was identified in a study of blood T cell repertoires in COVID-19. As processed by the authors: Amplification with reference gene primers provided the estimates of nucleated cell counts. Only in-frame clones appear in the TCRdb table, and some are missing; sequencing was by immunoSEQ multiplex PCR. V and J calls and clone size follow that table, whereas D and trimming were derived from the DNA. The repertoire holds about 200,000 clones, more than 70% seen once, with 6% in the top ten. The sequencing input was peripheral blood. This TCR was sampled from a man aged 35 to 55 with active or convalescent COVID-19.

In DNA form, the CDR3 reads TGTGCCAGCAGTGACTGTCGATGGTTTATGCGGGCCCTGAACACTGAAGCTTTCTTT. It codes for CASSDCRWFMRALNTEAFF. The chain has TRBV6-4 and TRBJ1-1; D remains ambiguous. The germline V and J ends were trimmed by 1 base and 0 bases, with 21 bases remaining between them. CDR3 length equals 19 residues. CDR1 and CDR2 from the germline V gene are MRHNA and SNTAGT.